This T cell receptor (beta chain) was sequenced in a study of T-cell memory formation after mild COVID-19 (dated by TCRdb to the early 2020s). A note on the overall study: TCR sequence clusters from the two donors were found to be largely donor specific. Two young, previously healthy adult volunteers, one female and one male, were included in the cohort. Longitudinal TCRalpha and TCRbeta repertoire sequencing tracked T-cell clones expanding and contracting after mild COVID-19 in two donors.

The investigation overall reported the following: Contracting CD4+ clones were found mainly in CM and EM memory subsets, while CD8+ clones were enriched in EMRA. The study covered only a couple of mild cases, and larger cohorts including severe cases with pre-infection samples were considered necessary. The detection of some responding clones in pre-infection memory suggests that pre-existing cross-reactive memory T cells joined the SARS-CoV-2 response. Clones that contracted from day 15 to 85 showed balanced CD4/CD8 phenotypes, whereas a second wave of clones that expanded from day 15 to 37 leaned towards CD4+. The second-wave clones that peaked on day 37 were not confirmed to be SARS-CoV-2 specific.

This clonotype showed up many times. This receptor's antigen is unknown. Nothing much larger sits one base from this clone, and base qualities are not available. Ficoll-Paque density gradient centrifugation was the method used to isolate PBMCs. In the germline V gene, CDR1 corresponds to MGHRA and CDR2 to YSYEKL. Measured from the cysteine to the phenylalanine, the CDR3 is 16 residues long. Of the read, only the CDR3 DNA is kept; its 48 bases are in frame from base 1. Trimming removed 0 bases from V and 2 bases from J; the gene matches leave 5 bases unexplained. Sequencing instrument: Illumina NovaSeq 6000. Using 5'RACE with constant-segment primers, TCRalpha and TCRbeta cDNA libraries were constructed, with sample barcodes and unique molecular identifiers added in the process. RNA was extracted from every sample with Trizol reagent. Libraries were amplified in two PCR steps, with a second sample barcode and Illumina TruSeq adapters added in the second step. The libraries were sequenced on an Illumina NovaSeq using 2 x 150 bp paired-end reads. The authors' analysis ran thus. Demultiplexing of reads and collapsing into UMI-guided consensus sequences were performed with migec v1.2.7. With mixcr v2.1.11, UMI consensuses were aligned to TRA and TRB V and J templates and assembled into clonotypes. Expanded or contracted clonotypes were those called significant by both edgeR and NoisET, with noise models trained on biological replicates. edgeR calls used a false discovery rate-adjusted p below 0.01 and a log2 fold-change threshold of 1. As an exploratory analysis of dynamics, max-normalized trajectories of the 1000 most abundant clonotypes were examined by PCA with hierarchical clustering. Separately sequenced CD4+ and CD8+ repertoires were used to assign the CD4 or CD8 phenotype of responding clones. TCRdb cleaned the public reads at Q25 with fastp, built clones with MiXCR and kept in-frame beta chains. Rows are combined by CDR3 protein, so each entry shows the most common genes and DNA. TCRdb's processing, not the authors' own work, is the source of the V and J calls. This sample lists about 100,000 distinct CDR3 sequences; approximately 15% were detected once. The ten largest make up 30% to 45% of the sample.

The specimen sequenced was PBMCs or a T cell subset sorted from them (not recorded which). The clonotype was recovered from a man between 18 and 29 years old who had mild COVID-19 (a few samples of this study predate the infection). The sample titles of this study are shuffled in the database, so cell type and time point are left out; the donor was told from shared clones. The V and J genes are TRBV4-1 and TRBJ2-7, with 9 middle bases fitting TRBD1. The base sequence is TGCGCCAGCAGCCAAGAACCGGGACAGGGACCCTACGAGCAGTACTTC. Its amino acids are CASSQEPGQGPYEQYF.